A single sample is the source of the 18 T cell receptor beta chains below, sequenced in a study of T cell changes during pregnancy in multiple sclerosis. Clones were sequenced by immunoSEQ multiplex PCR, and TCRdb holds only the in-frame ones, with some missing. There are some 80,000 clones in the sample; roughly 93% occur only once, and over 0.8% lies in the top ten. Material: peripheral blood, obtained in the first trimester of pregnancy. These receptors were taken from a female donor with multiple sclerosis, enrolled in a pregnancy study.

The CDR3 DNA reads as TGTGCCAGTAACCAGGGGGCTAACTATGGCTACACCTTC. Translated, it gives CASNQGANYGYTF. The chain joins TRBV19 to TRBJ1-2, with 7 bases lining up with TRBD1. Germline V gene data show CDR1 as LNHDA and CDR2 as SQIVND (reference sequence). With 7 bases clipped from V and 0 bases from J, the junction kept 2 bases outside the gene matches. The CDR3 spans 13 residues.

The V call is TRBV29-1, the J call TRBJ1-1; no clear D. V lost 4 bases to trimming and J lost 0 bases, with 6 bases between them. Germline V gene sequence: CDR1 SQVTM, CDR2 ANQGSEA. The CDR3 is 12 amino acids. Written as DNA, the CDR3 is TGCAGCGTTGCAGGATTGAACACTGAAGCTTTCTTT. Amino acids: CSVAGLNTEAFF.

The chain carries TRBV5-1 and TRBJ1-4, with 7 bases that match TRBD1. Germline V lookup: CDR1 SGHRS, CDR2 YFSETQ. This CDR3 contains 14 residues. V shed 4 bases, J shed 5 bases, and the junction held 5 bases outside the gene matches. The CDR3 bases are TGCGCCAGCAGCAATCAGGGGGTAAATGAAAAACTGTTTTTT. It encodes CASSNQGVNEKLFF.

The CDR3 spells CASSTNPGLNTEAFF. DNA for the CDR3: TGCGCCAGCAGCACCAACCCGGGACTTAACACTGAAGCTTTCTTT. V is TRBV5-1 and J is TRBJ1-1; D possibly corresponds to TRBD1 (5 bases). Germline V gene sequence: CDR1 SGHRS, CDR2 YFSETQ. CDR3 size: 15 residues. Trimming shortened V by 4 bases and J by 2 bases, and 15 bases separated the two germline ends. The full variable domain, rest sourced from reference TRBV5-1 and TRBJ1-1, is KAGVTQTPRYLIKTRGQQVTLSCSPISGHRSVSWYQQTPGQGLQFLFEYFSETQRNKGNFPGRFSGRQFSNSRSEMNVSTLELGDSALYLCASSTNPGLNTEAFFGQGTRLTVV.

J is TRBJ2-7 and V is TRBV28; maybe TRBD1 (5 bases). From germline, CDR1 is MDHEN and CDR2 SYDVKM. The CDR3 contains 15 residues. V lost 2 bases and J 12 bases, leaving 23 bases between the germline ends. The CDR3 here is CASSLHRSTPLGAYF. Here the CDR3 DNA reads TGTGCCAGCAGTTTACACAGGTCTACCCCCTTGGGTGCGTACTTC.

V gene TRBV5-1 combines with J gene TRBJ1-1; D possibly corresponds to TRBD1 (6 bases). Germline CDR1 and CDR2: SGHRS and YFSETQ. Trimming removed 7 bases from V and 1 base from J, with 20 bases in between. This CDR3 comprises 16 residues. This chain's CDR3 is CASRALGGRRNTEAFF. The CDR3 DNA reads TGCGCCAGCCGAGCTCTGGGGGGGCGGCGGAACACTGAAGCTTTCTTT.

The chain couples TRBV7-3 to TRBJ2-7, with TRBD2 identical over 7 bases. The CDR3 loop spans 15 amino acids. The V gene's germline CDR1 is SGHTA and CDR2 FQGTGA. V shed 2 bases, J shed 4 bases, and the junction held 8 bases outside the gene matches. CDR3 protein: CASSLSSSGLYEQYF. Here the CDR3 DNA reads TGTGCCAGCAGCTTATCCTCTAGCGGACTTTACGAGCAGTACTTC.

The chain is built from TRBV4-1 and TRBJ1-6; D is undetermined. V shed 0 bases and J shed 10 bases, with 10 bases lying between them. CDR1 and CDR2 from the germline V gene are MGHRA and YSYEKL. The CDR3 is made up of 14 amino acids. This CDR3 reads CASSQDSLRSPLHF. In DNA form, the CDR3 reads TGCGCCAGCAGCCAAGACTCCCTTCGGTCACCCCTCCACTTT.

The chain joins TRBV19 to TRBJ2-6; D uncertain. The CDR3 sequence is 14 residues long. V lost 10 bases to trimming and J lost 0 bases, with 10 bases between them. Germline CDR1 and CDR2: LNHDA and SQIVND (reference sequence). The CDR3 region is CATLPFSGANVLTF. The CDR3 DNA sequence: TGTGCCACACTGCCCTTCTCTGGGGCCAACGTCCTGACTTTC.

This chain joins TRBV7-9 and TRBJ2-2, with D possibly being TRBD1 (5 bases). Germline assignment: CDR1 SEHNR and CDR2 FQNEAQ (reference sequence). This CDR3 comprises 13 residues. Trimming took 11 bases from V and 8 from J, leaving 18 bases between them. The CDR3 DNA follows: TGTGCCGGCCGAAGGGGCCCGTCAGGGGAGCTGTTTTTT. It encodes CAGRRGPSGELFF.

The CDR3 sequence is CASGPTDTNTGELFF. The CDR3 DNA reads as TGTGCTAGTGGCCCCACGGACACTAACACCGGGGAGCTGTTTTTT. The genes are TRBV12-5 and TRBJ2-2; TRBD1 is a possible D gene (5 bases). The CDR3 contains 15 residues. Trimming removed 6 bases at V and 2 bases at J, with 13 bases between. CDR1 and CDR2 (germline): LGHNT, FRNRAP.

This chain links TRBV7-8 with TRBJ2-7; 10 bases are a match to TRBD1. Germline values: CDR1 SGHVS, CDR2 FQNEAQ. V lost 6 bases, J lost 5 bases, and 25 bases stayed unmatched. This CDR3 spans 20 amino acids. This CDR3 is CASSPAPWDRGEVKRDEQYF. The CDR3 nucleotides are TGTGCCAGCAGTCCAGCACCGTGGGACAGGGGTGAAGTAAAACGGGACGAGCAGTACTTC.

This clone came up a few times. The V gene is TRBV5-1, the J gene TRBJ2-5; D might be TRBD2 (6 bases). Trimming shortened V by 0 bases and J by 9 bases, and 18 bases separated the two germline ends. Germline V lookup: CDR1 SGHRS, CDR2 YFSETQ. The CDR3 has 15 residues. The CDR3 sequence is CASSLAGGEVASQYF. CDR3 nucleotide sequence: TGCGCCAGCAGCTTGGCCGGAGGGGAGGTAGCGTCCCAGTACTTC. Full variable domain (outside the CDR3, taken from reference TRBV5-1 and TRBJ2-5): KAGVTQTPRYLIKTRGQQVTLSCSPISGHRSVSWYQQTPGQGLQFLFEYFSETQRNKGNFPGRFSGRQFSNSRSEMNVSTLELGDSALYLCASSLAGGEVASQYFGPGTRLLVL.

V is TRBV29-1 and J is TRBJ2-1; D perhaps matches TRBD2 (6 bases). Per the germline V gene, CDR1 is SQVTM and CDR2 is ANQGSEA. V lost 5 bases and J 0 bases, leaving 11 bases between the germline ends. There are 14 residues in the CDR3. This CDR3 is CSVSGESSYNEQFF. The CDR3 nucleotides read TGCAGCGTTTCGGGGGAATCCTCCTACAATGAGCAGTTCTTC.

This CDR3 is CASSFLTSTQGSGANVLTF. Here the CDR3 DNA reads TGTGCCAGCAGTTTCCTGACTTCAACGCAGGGGTCTGGGGCCAACGTCCTGACTTTC. The V call is TRBV27, the J call TRBJ2-6; tentatively, D is TRBD1 (6 bases). Trimming left V 3 bases short and J 1 base short, with 19 bases between. There are 19 residues in the CDR3. The V gene's germline CDR1 is MNHEY and CDR2 SMNVEV (reference sequence).

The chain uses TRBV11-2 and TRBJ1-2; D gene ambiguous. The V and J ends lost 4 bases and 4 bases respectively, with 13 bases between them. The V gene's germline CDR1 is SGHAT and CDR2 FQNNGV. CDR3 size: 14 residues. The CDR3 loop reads CASSSTVLGYGYTF. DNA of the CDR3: TGTGCCAGCAGCTCCACAGTCCTCGGCTATGGCTACACCTTC.

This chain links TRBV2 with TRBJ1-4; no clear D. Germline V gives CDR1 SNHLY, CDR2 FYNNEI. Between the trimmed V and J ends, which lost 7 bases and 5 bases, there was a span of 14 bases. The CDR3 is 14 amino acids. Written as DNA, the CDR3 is TGTGCCAGCACAAGGAACGGACTAAATGAAAAACTGTTTTTT. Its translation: CASTRNGLNEKLFF.

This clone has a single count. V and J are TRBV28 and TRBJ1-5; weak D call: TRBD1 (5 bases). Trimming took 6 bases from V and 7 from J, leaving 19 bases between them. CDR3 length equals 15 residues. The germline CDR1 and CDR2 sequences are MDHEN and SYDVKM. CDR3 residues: CASSPIGGIGQPQHF. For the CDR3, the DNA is TGTGCCAGCAGCCCCATTGGGGGGATAGGGCAGCCCCAGCATTTT. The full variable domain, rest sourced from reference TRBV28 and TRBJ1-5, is DVKVTQSSRYLVKRTGEKVFLECVQDMDHENMFWYRQDPGLGLRLIYFSYDVKMKEKGDIPEGYSVSREKKERFSLILESASTNQTSMYLCASSPIGGIGQPQHFGDGTRLSIL.